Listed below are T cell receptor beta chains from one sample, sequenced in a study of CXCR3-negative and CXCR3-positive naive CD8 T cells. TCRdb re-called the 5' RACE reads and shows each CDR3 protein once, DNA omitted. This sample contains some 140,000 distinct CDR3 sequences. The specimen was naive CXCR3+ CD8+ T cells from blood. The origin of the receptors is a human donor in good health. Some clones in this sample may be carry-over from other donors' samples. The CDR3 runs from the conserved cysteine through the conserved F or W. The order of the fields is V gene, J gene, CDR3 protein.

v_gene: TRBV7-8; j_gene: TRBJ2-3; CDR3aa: CASSFGPSSGLTDTQYF
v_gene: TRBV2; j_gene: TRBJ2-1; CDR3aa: CASRGTSGGMSYNEQFF
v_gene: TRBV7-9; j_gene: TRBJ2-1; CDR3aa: CASTTVQAYNEQFF
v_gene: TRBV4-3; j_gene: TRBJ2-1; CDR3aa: CASSQAPGTGNEQFF
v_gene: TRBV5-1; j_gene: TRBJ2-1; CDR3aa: CASSFRPEATNNEQFF
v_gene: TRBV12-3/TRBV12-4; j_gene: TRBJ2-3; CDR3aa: CASSPTGTETDTQYF
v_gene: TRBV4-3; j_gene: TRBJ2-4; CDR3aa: CASSQDEENIQYF
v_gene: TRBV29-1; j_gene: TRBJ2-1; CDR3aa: CSVVAGASSYNEQFF
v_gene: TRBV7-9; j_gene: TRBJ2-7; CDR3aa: CASSSLDRTGVYEQYF
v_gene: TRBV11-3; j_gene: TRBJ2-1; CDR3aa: CASSEGGLYNEQFF
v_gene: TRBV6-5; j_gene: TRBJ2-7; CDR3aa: CASSYSRQGSEQYF
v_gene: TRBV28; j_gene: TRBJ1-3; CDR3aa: CASSVPGNTIYF
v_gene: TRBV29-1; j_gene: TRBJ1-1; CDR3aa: CSALGVNLNRGHNTEAFF
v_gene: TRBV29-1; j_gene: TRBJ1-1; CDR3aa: CSVDPRADMNTEAFF
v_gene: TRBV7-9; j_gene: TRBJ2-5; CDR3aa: CASSSRAEETQYF
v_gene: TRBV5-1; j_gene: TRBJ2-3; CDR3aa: CASSLGFGTDTQYF
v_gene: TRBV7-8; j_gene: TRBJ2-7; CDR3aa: CASSLGFGGSTYEQYF
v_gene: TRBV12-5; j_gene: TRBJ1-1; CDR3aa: CASGLNVRELMNTEAFF
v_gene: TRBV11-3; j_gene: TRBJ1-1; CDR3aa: CASSFGQNTEAFF
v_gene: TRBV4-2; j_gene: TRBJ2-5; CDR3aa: CASSQDDGSQETQYF
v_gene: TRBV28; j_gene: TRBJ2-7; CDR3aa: CASSLSRGPQPPYEQYF
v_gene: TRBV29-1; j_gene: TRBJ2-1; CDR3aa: CSAAGGPSGEQFF
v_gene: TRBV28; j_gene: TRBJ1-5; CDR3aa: CASSFEGGGYQPQHF
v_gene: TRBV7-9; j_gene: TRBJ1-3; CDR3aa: CASSRDPGNTIYF
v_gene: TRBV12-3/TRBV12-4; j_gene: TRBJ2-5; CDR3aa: CASSTPGQGAWQETQYF
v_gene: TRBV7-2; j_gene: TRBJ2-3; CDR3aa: CASSPSTFDTQYF
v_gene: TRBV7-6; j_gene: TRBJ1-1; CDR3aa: CASSAYRGLNTEALF
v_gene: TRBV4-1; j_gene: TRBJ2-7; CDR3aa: CASSEGQTLYEQYF
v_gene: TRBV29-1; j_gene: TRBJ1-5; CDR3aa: CSYLLISNQPQHF
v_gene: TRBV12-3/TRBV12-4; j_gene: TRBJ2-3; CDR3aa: CASSLGYQRTDTQYF
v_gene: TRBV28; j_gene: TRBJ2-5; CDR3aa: CASSFVETQYF
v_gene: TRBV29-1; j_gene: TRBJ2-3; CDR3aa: CSVVLTQSTDTQYF
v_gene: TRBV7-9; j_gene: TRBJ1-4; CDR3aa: CASSAPGPSPIEKLFF
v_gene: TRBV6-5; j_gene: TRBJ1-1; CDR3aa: CASSKWDRGTEAFF
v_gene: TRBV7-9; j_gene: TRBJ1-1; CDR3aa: CASRTYRGKNTEAFF
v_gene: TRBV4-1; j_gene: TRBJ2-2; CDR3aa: CASSHPRTGANTGELFF
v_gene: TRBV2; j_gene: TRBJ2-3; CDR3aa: CASRVAGGGFTDTQYF
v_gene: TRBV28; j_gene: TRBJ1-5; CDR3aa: CASHNTGHLYSNQPQHF
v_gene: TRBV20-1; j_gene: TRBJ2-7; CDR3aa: CSASPEGSYEQYF
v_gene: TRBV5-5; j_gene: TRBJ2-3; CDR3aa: CASSWTGGGSTDTQYF
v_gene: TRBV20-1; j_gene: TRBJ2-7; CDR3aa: CSASGRVYEQYF
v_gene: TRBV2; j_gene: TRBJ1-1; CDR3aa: CASTRDSRSTEAFF
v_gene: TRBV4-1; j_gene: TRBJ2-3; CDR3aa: CASSQDSGLGRDTQYF